The following is a TCR beta chain sequence with its context. This sample is drawn from a study of technical replicates of blood from a few donors. Libraries were prepared by immunoSEQ multiplex PCR; TCRdb keeps only in-frame clonotypes and omits some of them. The sample lists 67,000 or so clones; roughly 92% were seen once. Germline V lookup: CDR1 SGDLS, CDR2 YYNGEE. V trimming: 3 bases; J trimming: 4 bases; junction bases outside the gene matches: 11. The CDR3 runs 17 residues. The TCR comes from a human donor in good health. The chain links TRBV9 to TRBJ2-1; 9 positions match TRBD2. Sequenced sample: T cells isolated from PBMCs. The CDR3 reads CASSGSQAGGGYNEQFF. CDR3 nucleotide sequence: TGTGCCAGCAGCGGTTCGCAAGCGGGAGGAGGTTACAATGAGCAGTTCTTC.